This T cell receptor (beta chain) comes out of a study of shared T cell receptors in the human thymus (dated by TCRdb to about 2021). Describing the broader study: The study examined how the human thymus generates shared, self-reactive T-cell receptor alpha chains.

Compared with germline, V lacks 1 base and J lacks 5 bases; bases without a gene match: 10. CDR1 and CDR2 are read off the germline V gene as SGHVS and FQNEAQ. The CDR3 measures 17 amino acids from cysteine to phenylalanine. This entry keeps only the CDR3 DNA: 51 bases, framed from base 1. The library was produced with the immunoSEQ multiplex PCR assay. TCRdb holds this immuneACCESS table with in-frame rearrangements only. Some clones are missing; in checked studies, unresolved V genes explain under half, and the rest has no known cause. Counted in this sample were roughly 700,000 clones; around 89% of them appeared once. The top ten hold around 0.01% of the sample. Regarding this clone: Its target antigen remains unknown. There are no base qualities to consult, and no much larger clone falls within one base.

This same sample was also part of a study on human thymus T cells. The second paper states: In Finland, the donors were immunologically healthy infants who were having open corrective cardiac surgery for congenital heart defects. The thymus tissue came from surgical resects taken out during corrective cardiac surgery. Biased V and J gene segment usage appeared to be present in both thymic and peripheral blood repertoires. According to the related research, thymic TCR repertoires were highly overlapping among unrelated individuals. The study described the TCR alpha and beta repertoires in about 8 infant thymus samples and a few matching peripheral blood samples. Donor ages ranging from about 7 to 250 days were recorded, and a handful of male and a couple of female infants were included in the cohort. Thymocytes were freed from the tissue by mechanical means and kept at -70 degrees C as pellets of roughly 9-33 million cells. A QIAsymphony instrument was used to extract genomic DNA from the frozen cell pellets. The immunoSEQ multiplex PCR assay was used to amplify the TCRB and TCRAD loci from a standardized quantity of quality-controlled genomic DNA. Amplicons spanned the V(D)J region at a length sufficient to cover the CDR3 and identify V and J genes. The amplicons were sequenced on an Illumina platform via the commercial immunoSEQ service. Primer bias and sequencing errors were corrected as previously described, and TCRAD and TCRB definitions were based on the IMGT database. immunoSEQ Analyzer 3.0 and VDJTools were used for repertoire analysis, which covered basic statistics, V/J segment usage, diversity estimates, rarefaction and pairwise overlap. Diversity was estimated using the Chao1, ChaoE, Efron-Thisted, Shannon and inverse Simpson indices, and was also estimated on datasets down-sampled to the size of the smallest sample. Repertoire overlap was assessed by strict matching of CDR3 nucleotide sequence, V gene and J gene, and clustering was done by Jaccard-based multidimensional scaling. On average, thymus samples gave 650,000 to 850,000 unique TCRB clonotypes, whereas blood samples gave approximately 84,000.

The sequenced material came from thymocytes. The chain is assembled from TRBV7-8 and TRBJ2-5; TRBD2 fits 10 bases in the junction. The TCR originated in a boy under three years old with a congenital heart defect. Donor details come from another sample of the same person, matched by shared clones. The nucleotide sequence is given as TGTGCCAGCAGCTTAGATACTAGCGGGATCGCTCTTGAGACCCAGTACTTC. The encoded protein is CASSLDTSGIALETQYF.